This passage covers 28 T cell receptor beta chains from one sample sequenced in a study of cytomegalovirus exposure and HLA in healthy donors. PCR primers comprised 60 Vbeta and 13 Jbeta primers. Clones were read by immunoSEQ multiplex PCR, and TCRdb kept only the in-frame ones, dropping some. The profile shows 70,000 to 80,000 clones, under 85% of them singletons. The specimen was PBMCs. The receptor set was obtained from a woman between 40 and 50 years old in good health and CMV-seropositive.

On this clone: A read error may produce the germline difference seen at one junction end. Other DNA sequences in the same sample also yield this CDR3. The chain is built from TRBV7-9 and TRBJ2-7; D might be TRBD1 (7 bases). The germline CDR1 and CDR2 sequences are SEHNR and FQNEAQ (reference sequence). This CDR3 comprises 14 residues. The DNA for the CDR3 is TGTTCCAGCAGCCGCGGGACAGCCGCCTACGAGCAGTACTTC. Translation gives CSSSRGTAAYEQYF.

The chain is built from TRBV6-1 and TRBJ2-1; 7 bases are shared with TRBD2. The germline CDR1 and CDR2 sequences are MNHNS and SASEGT. V was pared by 8 bases and J by 6 bases, with 7 bases of the junction left unmatched. The CDR3 is made up of 13 amino acids. CDR3 coding DNA: TGTGCCAGCTCCCTGACTAGCTTCAATGAGCAGTTCTTC. It is translated as CASSLTSFNEQFF.

CDR3 nucleotide sequence: TGTGCCAGCAGCTTTACTTACGGGGGTCAAGAGACCCAGTACTTC. Its translation: CASSFTYGGQETQYF. This chain connects TRBV7-7 to TRBJ2-5; D is perhaps TRBD2 (6 bases). The CDR3 totals 15 residues. Trimming removed 3 bases from V and 2 bases from J, with 13 bases in between. CDR1 SSHAT and CDR2 FNYEAQ come from the germline V gene (reference sequence).

The chain combines TRBV7-8 with TRBJ2-5; 14 bases agree with TRBD2. Per germline, CDR1 SGHVS and CDR2 FQNEAQ. CDR3 length equals 16 residues. The V and J ends lost 4 bases and 1 base, in that order; junction bases with no gene match: 2. The CDR3 is CASSSGTSGGQETQYF. DNA of the CDR3: TGTGCCAGCAGCTCCGGGACTAGCGGGGGCCAAGAGACCCAGTACTTC.

This chain links TRBV5-1 with TRBJ2-1; 11 positions match TRBD1. The germline CDR1 and CDR2 sequences are SGHRS and YFSETQ. V shed 3 bases, J shed 7 bases, and the junction held 3 bases outside the gene matches. The length of the CDR3 is 14 residues. The CDR3 spells CASSSGTGGNEQFF. The CDR3, as DNA: TGCGCCAGCAGCTCCGGGACAGGGGGGAATGAGCAGTTCTTC.

The CDR3 DNA reads TGTGCCAGCAGTGTCACAGGGGGTGGAACTGAAGCTTTCTTT. It translates to CASSVTGGGTEAFF. This sequence joins TRBV27 and TRBJ1-1; 8 bases match TRBD1. The CDR3 consists of 14 residues. Germline CDR1 is MNHEY and CDR2 is SMNVEV (reference sequence). With 5 bases clipped from V and 5 bases from J, the junction kept 7 bases outside the gene matches.

V usage is TRBV19 and J usage is TRBJ1-5, with TRBD1 matching 7 bases. Looked up from germline, CDR1 is LNHDA and CDR2 is SQIVND (reference sequence). V trimming: 5 bases; J trimming: 2 bases; junction bases outside the gene matches: 12. This CDR3 spans 17 amino acids. The CDR3 DNA reads as TGTGCCAGTAGTGGAGGACAGGACAGTTTGGGCAATCAGCCCCAGCATTTT. It codes for CASSGGQDSLGNQPQHF.

The V call is TRBV5-1, the J call TRBJ1-4; 8 bases map to TRBD1. Germline loops: CDR1 SGHRS, CDR2 YFSETQ. V was clipped by 4 bases and J by 7 bases; unmatched bases: 6. This CDR3 contains 14 residues. The CDR3 here is CASSADRGVEKLFF. The CDR3 nucleotides are TGCGCCAGCAGCGCAGACAGGGGCGTTGAAAAACTGTTTTTT.

V gene TRBV4-1 combines with J gene TRBJ1-1; D perhaps matches TRBD1 (6 bases). This CDR3 is 13 amino acids long. Germline V gene lookup returns CDR1 MGHRA and CDR2 YSYEKL. V was trimmed by 4 bases and J by 11 bases, leaving 17 bases between them. The CDR3 nucleotides read TGCGCCAGCAGCCCTGGGGGGGGCGCTTCGGCTTTCTTT. This gives the protein CASSPGGGASAFF.

The chain combines TRBV19 with TRBJ1-2; 8 bases are a match to TRBD1. V lost 6 bases to trimming and J lost 6 bases; unmatched junction nucleotides: 6. CDR3 size: 13 residues. The germline CDR1 and CDR2 sequences are LNHDA and SQIVND (reference sequence). CDR3 sequence: CASSWAGGDGYTF. CDR3 nucleotide sequence: TGTGCCAGTAGCTGGGCAGGGGGCGATGGCTACACCTTC. Looking up the rest from reference TRBV19 and TRBJ1-2 gives the full variable domain: DGGITQSPKYLFRKEGQNVTLSCEQNLNHDAMYWYRQDPGQGLRLIYYSQIVNDFQKGDIAEGYSVSREKKESFPLTVTSAQKNPTAFYLCASSWAGGDGYTFGSGTRLTVV.

The J gene is TRBJ1-1, the V gene TRBV27; D may be TRBD1 (6 bases). The germline CDR1 and CDR2 sequences are MNHEY and SMNVEV (reference sequence). Trimming took 3 bases from V and 4 from J, leaving 15 bases between them. The CDR3 sequence is 15 residues long. CDR3: CASSFRSQGSTEAFF. DNA of the CDR3: TGTGCCAGCAGTTTCCGATCACAGGGAAGCACTGAAGCTTTCTTT.

The rearrangement links TRBV6-5 to TRBJ1-3, with D unclear. Germline CDR1 MNHEY, CDR2 SVGAGI. The CDR3 loop spans 16 amino acids. V lost 2 bases, J lost 0 bases, and 11 bases lay in between. CDR3: CASSYSGQSSGNTIYF. The CDR3 bases are TGTGCCAGCAGTTACAGCGGGCAGAGCTCTGGAAACACCATATATTTT.

This clone was recorded a few times. CDR3 region: CASSPTPIDRRSGNTIYF. The CDR3 DNA reads TGTGCCAGCAGCCCTACCCCTATTGATCGGAGGTCAGGAAACACCATATATTTT. The rearrangement uses TRBV5-5 and TRBJ1-3, with D unclear. V lost 4 bases to trimming and J lost 4 bases, with 24 bases between them. CDR3 length: 18 residues. Germline CDR1 and CDR2: SGHKS and YYEKEE (reference sequence).

This clone was counted only a few times. This chain links TRBV6-6 with TRBJ1-1; 8 nucleotides align to TRBD1. The CDR3 covers 15 residues. The ends lost 7 bases at V and 0 bases at J; junction bases unmatched: 7. Germline CDR1 is MNHNY and CDR2 is SVGAGI (reference sequence). This CDR3 reads CASTDRVLLNTEAFF. The DNA of the CDR3 is TGTGCCAGCACGGACAGGGTCCTCCTGAACACTGAAGCTTTCTTT.

This clone occurred once. The chain recombines TRBV28 with TRBJ2-5, with unresolved D. Near its end, the DNA agrees better with TRBJ2-7, so the J call may be wrong. Germline values: CDR1 MDHEN, CDR2 SYDVKM. The CDR3 runs 13 residues. CDR3 DNA: TGTGCCAGCCTTAAGTTGAGCTCCTACGAGCAGTACTTC. Encoded protein: CASLKLSSYEQYF.

A single count supports this clone. The chain is built from TRBV23-1 and TRBJ1-1; 8 nucleotides agree with TRBD1. TRBV23-1 is designated an ORF whose function remains uncertain. V shed 3 bases and J 4 bases; nucleotides not matched to a gene: 7. The length of the CDR3 is 15 residues. This CDR3 is CASSHRQGCSTEAFF. CDR3 nucleotide sequence: TGCGCCAGCAGTCACAGACAGGGGTGTTCCACTGAAGCTTTCTTT.

V usage is TRBV11-2 and J usage is TRBJ2-7; D unresolved. Germline V CDR1 and CDR2: SGHAT, FQNNGV. The CDR3 sequence is 14 residues long. V lost 6 bases, J lost 6 bases, and 18 bases lay in between. This CDR3 reads CASSRNTRGREQYF. The CDR3 DNA reads as TGTGCCAGCAGTAGGAACACAAGAGGCCGCGAGCAGTACTTC.

The chain has TRBV28 and TRBJ2-1; D is unresolved. The germline V gene has CDR1 MDHEN and CDR2 SYDVKM. CDR3 length: 13 residues. The V end lost 5 bases, the J end lost 8 bases, and 13 bases lay between the germline ends. The CDR3 loop reads CASSPQIAHEQFF. CDR3 bases: TGTGCCAGCAGTCCCCAGATAGCCCATGAGCAGTTCTTC.

A few counts support this clone. The chain carries TRBV6-5 and TRBJ1-2; D not certain. This CDR3 comprises 14 residues. Germline CDR1 MNHEY, CDR2 SVGAGI. The ends were cut back, 0 bases at V and 8 bases at J, with 13 bases in the middle. The CDR3: CASSYSGVTRGYTF. The CDR3 DNA sequence: TGTGCCAGCAGTTACTCTGGAGTTACGCGGGGCTACACCTTC.

The chain has TRBV10-2 and TRBJ1-6; D remains ambiguous. CDR1 is WSHSY, CDR2 SAAADI, per germline. This CDR3 is built from 13 residues. V was pared by 0 bases and J by 11 bases, with 8 bases between. The CDR3 DNA is TGCGCCAGCAGTGAGTCGAAGGGAGCACCCCTCCACTTT. This translates into CASSESKGAPLHF.

This chain connects TRBV27 to TRBJ2-1; no definite D call. The CDR3 has 12 amino acids. Trimming left V 4 bases short and J 7 bases short, with 8 bases between. Germline values: CDR1 MNHEY, CDR2 SMNVEV (reference sequence). For the CDR3, the DNA is TGTGCCAGCAGTTCCACTATAAATGAGCAGTTCTTC. Its protein product is CASSSTINEQFF.

The rearrangement joins TRBV19 to TRBJ1-2; maybe TRBD1 (6 bases). This CDR3 contains 16 residues. Germline V gene data show CDR1 as LNHDA and CDR2 as SQIVND (reference sequence). Trimming left V 3 bases short and J 5 bases short, with 19 bases between. The CDR3 spells CASSITPRGMWYGYTF. The CDR3 nucleotides read TGTGCCAGTAGTATTACGCCGAGGGGGATGTGGTATGGCTACACCTTC.

CDR3 in DNA: TGCAGCGTGGCCCGGACAGGGGAGGACGAGCAGTACTTC. As protein: CSVARTGEDEQYF. J is TRBJ2-7 and V is TRBV29-1, with TRBD1 matching over 9 bases. Germline V gives CDR1 SQVTM, CDR2 ANQGSEA. V was clipped by 6 bases and J by 5 bases; unmatched bases: 8. The CDR3 spans 13 residues.

The chain carries TRBV6-1 and TRBJ1-1; TRBD1 matches 9 bases. V lost 7 bases, J lost 4 bases, and 7 bases stayed unmatched. The germline V gene encodes CDR1 MNHNS and CDR2 SASEGT. The CDR3 consists of 14 residues. The DNA of the CDR3 is TGTGCCAGCACCCGGGACAGGGAGGGCACTGAAGCTTTCTTT. Translation gives CASTRDREGTEAFF.

V is TRBV10-3 and J is TRBJ2-3; the match to TRBD1 covers 9 bases. The germline gives CDR1 ENHRY, CDR2 SYGVKD. The V gene end was trimmed by 9 bases and the J gene end by 1 base; junction bases not matched to a gene: 2. CDR3 length: 13 amino acids. CDR3 in DNA: TGTGCCATTCGGACAGGGGGCACAGATACGCAGTATTTT. It yields the protein CAIRTGGTDTQYF.

The chain joins TRBV9 to TRBJ2-1; 11 nucleotides agree with TRBD2. Trimming at V came to 3 bases and at J to 9 bases, leaving 8 bases not matched to a gene. The CDR3 spans 15 residues. CDR1 is SGDLS and CDR2 is YYNGEE in the germline V gene. CDR3 loop: CASSALTSGDSEQFF. The CDR3 nucleotides are TGTGCCAGCAGCGCCTTGACTAGCGGGGATAGTGAGCAGTTCTTC.

J is TRBJ2-2 and V is TRBV19, with 7 bases that match TRBD2. Germline V gene data show CDR1 as LNHDA and CDR2 as SQIVND (reference sequence). The trim removed 1 base at V and 3 bases at J, leaving 2 bases unmatched. This CDR3 contains 15 residues. The CDR3 loop is CASSIGGGYTGELFF. DNA of the CDR3: TGTGCCAGTAGTATAGGGGGGGGATACACCGGGGAGCTGTTTTTT. The full variable domain, in which reference TRBV19 and TRBJ2-2 provide the parts outside the CDR3, is DGGITQSPKYLFRKEGQNVTLSCEQNLNHDAMYWYRQDPGQGLRLIYYSQIVNDFQKGDIAEGYSVSREKKESFPLTVTSAQKNPTAFYLCASSIGGGYTGELFFGEGSRLTVL.

This sequence joins TRBV29-1 and TRBJ1-5; D is possibly TRBD1 (6 bases). The CDR3 spans 13 residues. The ends were cut back, 6 bases at V and 3 bases at J, with 12 bases in the middle. CDR1 is SQVTM, CDR2 ANQGSEA, per germline. The CDR3 is CSVRDNFNQPQHF. The CDR3 region has the DNA TGCAGCGTCCGGGACAACTTCAATCAGCCCCAGCATTTT.